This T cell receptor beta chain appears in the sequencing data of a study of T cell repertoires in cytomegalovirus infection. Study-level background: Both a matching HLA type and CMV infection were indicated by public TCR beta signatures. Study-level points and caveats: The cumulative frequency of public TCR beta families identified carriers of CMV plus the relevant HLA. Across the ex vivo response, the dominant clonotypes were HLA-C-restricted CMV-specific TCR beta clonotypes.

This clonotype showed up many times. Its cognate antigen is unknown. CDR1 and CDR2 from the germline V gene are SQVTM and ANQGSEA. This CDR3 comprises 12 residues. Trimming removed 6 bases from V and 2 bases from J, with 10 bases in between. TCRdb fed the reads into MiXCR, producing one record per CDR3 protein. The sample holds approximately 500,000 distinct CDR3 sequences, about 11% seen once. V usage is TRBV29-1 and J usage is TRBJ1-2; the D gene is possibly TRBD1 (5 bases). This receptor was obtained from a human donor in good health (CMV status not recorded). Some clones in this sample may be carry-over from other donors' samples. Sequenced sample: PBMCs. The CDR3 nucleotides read TGCAGCGTCCCCGACAGAAACTATGGCTACACCTTC. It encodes CSVPDRNYGYTF.